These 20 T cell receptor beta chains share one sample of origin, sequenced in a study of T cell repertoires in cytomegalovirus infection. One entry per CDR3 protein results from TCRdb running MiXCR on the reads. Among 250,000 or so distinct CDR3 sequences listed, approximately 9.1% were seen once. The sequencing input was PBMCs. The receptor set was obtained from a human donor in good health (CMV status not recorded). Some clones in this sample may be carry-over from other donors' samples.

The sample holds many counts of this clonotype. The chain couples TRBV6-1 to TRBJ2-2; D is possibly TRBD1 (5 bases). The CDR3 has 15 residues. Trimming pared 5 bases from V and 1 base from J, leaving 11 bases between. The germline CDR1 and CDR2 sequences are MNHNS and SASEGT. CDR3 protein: CASSRSQGNTGELFF. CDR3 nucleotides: TGTGCCAGCAGTCGCTCCCAGGGGAACACCGGGGAGCTGTTTTTT.

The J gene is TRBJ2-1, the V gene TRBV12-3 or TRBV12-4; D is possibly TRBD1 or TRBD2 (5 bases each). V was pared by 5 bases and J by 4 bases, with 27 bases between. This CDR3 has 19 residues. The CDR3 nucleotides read TGTGCCAGCAGTAAGGGACCATTTCATTCTGTTGTGAAATACAATGAGCAGTTCTTC. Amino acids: CASSKGPFHSVVKYNEQFF.

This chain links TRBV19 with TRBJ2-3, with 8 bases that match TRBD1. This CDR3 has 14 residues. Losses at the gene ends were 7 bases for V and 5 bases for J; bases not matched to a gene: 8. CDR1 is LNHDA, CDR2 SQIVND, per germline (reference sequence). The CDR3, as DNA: TGTGCCAGTACGGGACAGGCGGTCGGAGATACGCAGTATTTT. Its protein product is CASTGQAVGDTQYF.

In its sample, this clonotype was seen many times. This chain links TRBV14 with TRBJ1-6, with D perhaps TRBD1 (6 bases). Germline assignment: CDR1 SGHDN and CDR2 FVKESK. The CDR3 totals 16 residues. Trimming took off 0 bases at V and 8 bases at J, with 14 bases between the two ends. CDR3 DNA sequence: TGTGCCAGCAGCCAAGATTTCGGGGGCGCGGATTCACCCCTCCACTTT. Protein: CASSQDFGGADSPLHF.

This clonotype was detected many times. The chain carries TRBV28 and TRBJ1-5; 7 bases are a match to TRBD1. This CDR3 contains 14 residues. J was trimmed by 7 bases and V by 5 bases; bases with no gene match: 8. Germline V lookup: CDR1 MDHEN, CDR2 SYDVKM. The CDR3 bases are TGTGCCAGCAGTCAGACAGGGCGAGGACAGCCCCAGCATTTT. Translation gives CASSQTGRGQPQHF.

The CDR3 DNA follows: TGCGCCAGCAGCTTGGGGGACAAATCCCCAGATACGCAGTATTTT. Translating gives CASSLGDKSPDTQYF. V gene TRBV5-1 combines with J gene TRBJ2-3; D might be TRBD1 (6 bases). The V and J ends lost 0 bases and 4 bases respectively, with 12 bases between them. Germline values: CDR1 SGHRS, CDR2 YFSETQ. CDR3 length: 15 amino acids.

CDR3 coding DNA: TGTGCCAGCAGCTCTCCTAGGACTAGCGGGGGAGATACGCAGTATTTT. Its translation is CASSSPRTSGGDTQYF. V and J are TRBV28 and TRBJ2-3, with 13 positions matching TRBD2. Losses at the gene ends were 6 bases for V and 5 bases for J; bases not matched to a gene: 8. There are 16 residues in the CDR3. The germline V gene has CDR1 MDHEN and CDR2 SYDVKM. The complete variable domain, with remaining parts taken from reference TRBV28 and TRBJ2-3, reads DVKVTQSSRYLVKRTGEKVFLECVQDMDHENMFWYRQDPGLGLRLIYFSYDVKMKEKGDIPEGYSVSREKKERFSLILESASTNQTSMYLCASSSPRTSGGDTQYFGPGTRLTVL.

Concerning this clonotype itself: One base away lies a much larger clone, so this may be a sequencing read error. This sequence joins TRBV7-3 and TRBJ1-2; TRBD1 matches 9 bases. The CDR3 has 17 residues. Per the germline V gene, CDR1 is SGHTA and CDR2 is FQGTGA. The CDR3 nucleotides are TGTACCAGCAGCGCGGGGTCACAGGGGGCATTGGCCTATGGCTACACCTTC. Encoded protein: CTSSAGSQGALAYGYTF.

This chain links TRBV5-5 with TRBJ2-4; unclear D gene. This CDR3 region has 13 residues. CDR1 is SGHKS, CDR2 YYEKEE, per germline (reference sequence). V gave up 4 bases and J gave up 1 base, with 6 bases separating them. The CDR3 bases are TGTGCCAGCAGCGGACCCGCCAAAAACATTCAGTACTTC. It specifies CASSGPAKNIQYF.

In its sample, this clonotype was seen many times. As DNA, the CDR3 is TGTGCCAGCCCGGGACAGGGGGTTTACGAGCAGTACTTC. Residues: CASPGQGVYEQYF. The V and J genes are TRBV6-1 and TRBJ2-7; 11 nucleotides match TRBD1. The CDR3 has 13 residues. With 8 bases clipped from V and 4 bases from J, the junction kept 4 bases outside the gene matches. Germline CDR1 and CDR2: MNHNS and SASEGT.

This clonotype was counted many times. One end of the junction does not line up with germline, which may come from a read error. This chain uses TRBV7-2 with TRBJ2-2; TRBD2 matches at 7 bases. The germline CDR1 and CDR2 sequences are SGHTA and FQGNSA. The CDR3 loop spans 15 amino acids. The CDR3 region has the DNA TGTGCCAGCAGCTTAGCTTGGGACTACACTGGGGAGCTGTTTTTT. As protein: CASSLAWDYTGELFF.

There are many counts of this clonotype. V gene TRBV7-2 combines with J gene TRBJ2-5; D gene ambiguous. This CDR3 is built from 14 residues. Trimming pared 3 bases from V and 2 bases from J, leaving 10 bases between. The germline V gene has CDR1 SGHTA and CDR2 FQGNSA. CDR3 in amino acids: CASSFQWPQETQYF. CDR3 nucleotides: TGTGCCAGCAGCTTCCAATGGCCTCAAGAGACCCAGTACTTC.

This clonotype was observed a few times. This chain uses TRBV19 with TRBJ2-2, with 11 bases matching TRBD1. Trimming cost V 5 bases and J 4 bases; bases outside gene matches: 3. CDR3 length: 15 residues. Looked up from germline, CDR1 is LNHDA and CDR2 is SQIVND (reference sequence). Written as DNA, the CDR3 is TGTGCCAGTAGTTTCGGGACAGGGGGCACCGGGGAGCTGTTTTTT. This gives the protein CASSFGTGGTGELFF.

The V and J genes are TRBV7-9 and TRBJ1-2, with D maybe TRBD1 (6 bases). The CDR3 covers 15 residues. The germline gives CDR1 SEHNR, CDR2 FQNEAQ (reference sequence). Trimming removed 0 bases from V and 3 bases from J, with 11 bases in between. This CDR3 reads CASSLAHRVDYGYTF. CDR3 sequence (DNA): TGTGCCAGCAGCTTAGCCCACAGGGTTGACTATGGCTACACCTTC.

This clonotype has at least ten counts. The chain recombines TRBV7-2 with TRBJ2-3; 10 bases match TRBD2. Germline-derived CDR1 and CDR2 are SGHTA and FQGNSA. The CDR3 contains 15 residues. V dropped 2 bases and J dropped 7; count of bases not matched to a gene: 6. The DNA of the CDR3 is TGTGCCAGCAGCTTAAAAGCGGGGGGGCCACATACGCAGTATTTT. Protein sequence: CASSLKAGGPHTQYF.

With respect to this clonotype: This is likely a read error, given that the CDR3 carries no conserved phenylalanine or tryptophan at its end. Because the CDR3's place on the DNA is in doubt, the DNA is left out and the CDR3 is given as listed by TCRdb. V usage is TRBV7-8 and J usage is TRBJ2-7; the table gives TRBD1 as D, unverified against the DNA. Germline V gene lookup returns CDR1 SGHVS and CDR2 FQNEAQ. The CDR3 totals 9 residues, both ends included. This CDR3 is CASSLAGGG.

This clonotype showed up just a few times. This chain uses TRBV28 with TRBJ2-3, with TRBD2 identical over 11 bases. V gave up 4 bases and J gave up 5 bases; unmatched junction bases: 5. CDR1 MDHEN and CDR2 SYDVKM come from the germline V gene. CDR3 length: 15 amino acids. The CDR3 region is CASSSSGGRRDTQYF. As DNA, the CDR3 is TGTGCCAGCAGTTCTAGCGGGGGGAGAAGAGATACGCAGTATTTT.

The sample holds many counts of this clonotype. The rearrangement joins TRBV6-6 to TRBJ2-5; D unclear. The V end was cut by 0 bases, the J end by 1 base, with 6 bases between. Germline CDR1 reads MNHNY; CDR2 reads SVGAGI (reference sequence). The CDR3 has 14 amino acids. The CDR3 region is CASSYSSSQETQYF. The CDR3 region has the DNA TGTGCCAGCAGTTACTCGTCCAGCCAAGAGACCCAGTACTTC.

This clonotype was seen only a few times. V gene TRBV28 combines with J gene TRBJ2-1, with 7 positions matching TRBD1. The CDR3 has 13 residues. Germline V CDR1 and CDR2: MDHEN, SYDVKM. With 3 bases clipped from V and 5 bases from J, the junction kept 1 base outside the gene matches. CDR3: CASSLGTDNEQFF. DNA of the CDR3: TGTGCCAGCAGTTTGGGGACAGACAATGAGCAGTTCTTC.

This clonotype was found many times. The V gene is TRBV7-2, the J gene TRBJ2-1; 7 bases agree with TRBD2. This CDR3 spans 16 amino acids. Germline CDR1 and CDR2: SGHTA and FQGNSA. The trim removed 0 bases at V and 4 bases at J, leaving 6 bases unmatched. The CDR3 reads CASSLAGGTVYNEQFF. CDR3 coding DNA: TGTGCCAGCAGCTTAGCGGGAGGGACCGTTTACAATGAGCAGTTCTTC. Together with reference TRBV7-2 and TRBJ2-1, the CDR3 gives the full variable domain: GAGVSQSPSNKVTEKGKDVELRCDPISGHTALYWYRQSLGQGLEFLIYFQGNSAPDKSGLPSDRFSAERTGGSVSTLTIQRTQQEDSAVYLCASSLAGGTVYNEQFFGPGTRLTVL.